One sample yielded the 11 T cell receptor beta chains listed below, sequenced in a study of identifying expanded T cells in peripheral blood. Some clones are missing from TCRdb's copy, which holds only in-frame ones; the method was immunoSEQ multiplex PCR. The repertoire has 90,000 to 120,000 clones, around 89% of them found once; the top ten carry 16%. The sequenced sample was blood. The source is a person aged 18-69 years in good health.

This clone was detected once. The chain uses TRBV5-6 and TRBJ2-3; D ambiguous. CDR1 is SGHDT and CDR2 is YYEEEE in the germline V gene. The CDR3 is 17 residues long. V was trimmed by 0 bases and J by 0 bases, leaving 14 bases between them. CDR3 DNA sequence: TGTGCCAGCAGCTTGGCATCGCTTCCTCCTAGCACAGATACGCAGTATTTT. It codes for CASSLASLPPSTDTQYF.

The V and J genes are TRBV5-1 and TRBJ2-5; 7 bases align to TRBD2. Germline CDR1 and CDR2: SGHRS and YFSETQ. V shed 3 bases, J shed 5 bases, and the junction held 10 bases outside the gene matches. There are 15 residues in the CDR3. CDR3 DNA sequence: TGCGCCAGCAGCTCCGGACTAGGAGAGTACGAGACCCAGTACTTC. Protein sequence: CASSSGLGEYETQYF. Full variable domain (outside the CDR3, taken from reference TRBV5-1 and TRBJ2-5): KAGVTQTPRYLIKTRGQQVTLSCSPISGHRSVSWYQQTPGQGLQFLFEYFSETQRNKGNFPGRFSGRQFSNSRSEMNVSTLELGDSALYLCASSSGLGEYETQYFGPGTRLLVL.

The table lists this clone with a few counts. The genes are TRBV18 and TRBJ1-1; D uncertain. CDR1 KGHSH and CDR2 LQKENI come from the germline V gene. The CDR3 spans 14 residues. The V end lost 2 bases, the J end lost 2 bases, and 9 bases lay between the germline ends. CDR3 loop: CASSPSQLNTEAFF. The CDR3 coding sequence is TGTGCCAGCTCACCATCACAGCTTAACACTGAAGCTTTCTTT.

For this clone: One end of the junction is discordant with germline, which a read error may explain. DNA for the CDR3: TGTGCCAGCGGCGACTGGAACTTC. Translated, it gives CASGDWNF. V is TRBV6-6 and J is TRBJ2-5; D gene ambiguous. Germline values: CDR1 MNHNY, CDR2 SVGAGI (reference sequence). The CDR3 covers 8 residues.

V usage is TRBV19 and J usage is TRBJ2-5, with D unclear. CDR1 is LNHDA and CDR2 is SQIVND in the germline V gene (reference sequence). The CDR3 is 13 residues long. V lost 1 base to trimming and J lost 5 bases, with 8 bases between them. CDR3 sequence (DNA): TGTGCCAGTAGTATAGCTTTTTTCGAGACCCAGTACTTC. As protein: CASSIAFFETQYF.

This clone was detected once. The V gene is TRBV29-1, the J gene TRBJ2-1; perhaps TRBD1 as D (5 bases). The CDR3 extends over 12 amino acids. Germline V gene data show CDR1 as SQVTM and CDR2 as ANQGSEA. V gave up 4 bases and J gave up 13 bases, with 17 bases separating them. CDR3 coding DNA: TGCAGCGTTGCGATGGGTAGGCAGGGACAGTTCTTC. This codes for CSVAMGRQGQFF.

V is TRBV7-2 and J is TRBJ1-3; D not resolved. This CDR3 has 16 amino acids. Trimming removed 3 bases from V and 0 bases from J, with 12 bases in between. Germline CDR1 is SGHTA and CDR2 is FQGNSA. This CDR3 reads CASSFTPSYSGNTIYF. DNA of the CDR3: TGTGCCAGCAGCTTCACGCCGAGTTACTCTGGAAACACCATATATTTT.

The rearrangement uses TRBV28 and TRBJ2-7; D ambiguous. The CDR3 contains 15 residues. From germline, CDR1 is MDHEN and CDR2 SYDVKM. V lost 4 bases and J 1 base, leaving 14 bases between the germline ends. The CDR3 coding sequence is TGTGCCAGCAGTTCGGACCCTATTTCGTCCTACGAGCAGTACTTC. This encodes CASSSDPISSYEQYF.

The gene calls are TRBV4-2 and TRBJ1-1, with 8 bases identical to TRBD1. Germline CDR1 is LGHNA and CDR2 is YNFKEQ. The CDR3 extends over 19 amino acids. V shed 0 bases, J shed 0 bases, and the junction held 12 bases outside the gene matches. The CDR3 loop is CASSQDRPGQAGMNTEAFF. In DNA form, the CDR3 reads TGTGCCAGCAGCCAAGATAGGCCGGGACAGGCCGGGATGAACACTGAAGCTTTCTTT.

This chain's CDR3 is CASSSTGTGEQFF. DNA for the CDR3: TGTGCCAGCAGTTCTACAGGGACGGGGGAGCAGTTCTTC. The J gene is TRBJ2-1, the V gene TRBV6-5; TRBD1 is a possible D gene (6 bases). V shed 4 bases and J shed 10 bases, with 14 bases lying between them. CDR3 size: 13 residues. CDR1 and CDR2 from the germline V gene are MNHEY and SVGAGI.

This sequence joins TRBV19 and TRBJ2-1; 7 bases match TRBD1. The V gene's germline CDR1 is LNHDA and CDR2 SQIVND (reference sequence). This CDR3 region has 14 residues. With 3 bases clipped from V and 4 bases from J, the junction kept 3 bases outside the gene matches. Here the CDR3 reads CASSIDRDYNEQFF. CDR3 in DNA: TGTGCCAGTAGTATCGACAGGGATTACAATGAGCAGTTCTTC.